This entry describes one TCR beta chain. Its target is unknown. These data come from a study of immune cell composition in non-small cell lung cancer. Broader study findings: Tumour-associated clones >0.5% occurred in around 35% of adenocarcinomas, less than 80% of squamous.

The repertoire was sequenced with immunoSEQ multiplex PCR; TCRdb's copy has only in-frame clones and lacks some. The sample has around 4,500 clones, approximately 83% seen once. The V gene end was trimmed by 6 bases and the J gene end by 2 bases; junction bases not matched to a gene: 5. The CDR3 is made up of 15 amino acids. Germline V lookup: CDR1 MNHNY, CDR2 SVGAGI (reference sequence). The chain couples TRBV6-6 to TRBJ1-4; 8 nucleotides match TRBD1. The TCR sequence derives from a human donor with non-small cell lung cancer. Material for sequencing was lung tumor tissue. The CDR3 DNA reads as TGTGCCAGCAGCGACCGGGACAGGACTAATGAAAAACTGTTTTTT. It translates to CASSDRDRTNEKLFF.